This T cell receptor (beta chain) was obtained from a study of T cell repertoires in cytomegalovirus infection (dated by TCRdb to about 2019). Turning to the overall study: Donor HLA type was relevant to the analysis, as public TCR beta signatures indicated carriage of CMV infection together with the matching HLA type. Here is what the overall study found, with its caveats: In both this cohort and an independent roughly 360-donor cohort, the cumulative frequency of public TCR beta family members distinguished carriers of CMV infection plus the relevant HLA type. The ex vivo response was dominated by HLA-C-restricted CMV-specific TCR beta clonotypes, which also provided the single most frequent clonotype in two of eight donors.

Sequencing was carried out with an Illumina HiSeq 1500. TCRdb handled the public reads itself, with Q25 trimming in fastp and clone calling in MiXCR, and kept productive beta chains. Duplicate CDR3 protein sequences are folded into a single record with the most common DNA and genes. This sample lists roughly 720,000 distinct CDR3 sequences; 35% were detected once. In total, the top ten clones hold 2.8% of the sample. This clonotype showed up just a few times. It has no known antigen specificity. One base away there is no much larger clone; base qualities are not given. The sequenced sample was PBMCs. The clonotype originates from a human donor in good health (CMV status not recorded). Some clones in this sample may be carry-over from other donors' samples.

Here is the DNA: TGTGCCAGCAGCTCCCTCGGGGGCACGGCCGGGGGGCAGCCCCAGCATTTT. It codes for CASSSLGGTAGGQPQHF. The sequence joins TRBV27 to TRBJ1-5; TRBD1 is possibly the D segment (6 matching bases). From a lookup of the germline V gene (reference sequence), CDR1 and CDR2 are MNHEY and SMNVEV. V and J are truncated by 6 bases and 7 bases respectively, leaving an intervening sequence of 25 bases. Counted from cysteine to phenylalanine, this CDR3 has 17 amino acids. The kept DNA is CDR3 alone, 51 bases in frame from the first base.